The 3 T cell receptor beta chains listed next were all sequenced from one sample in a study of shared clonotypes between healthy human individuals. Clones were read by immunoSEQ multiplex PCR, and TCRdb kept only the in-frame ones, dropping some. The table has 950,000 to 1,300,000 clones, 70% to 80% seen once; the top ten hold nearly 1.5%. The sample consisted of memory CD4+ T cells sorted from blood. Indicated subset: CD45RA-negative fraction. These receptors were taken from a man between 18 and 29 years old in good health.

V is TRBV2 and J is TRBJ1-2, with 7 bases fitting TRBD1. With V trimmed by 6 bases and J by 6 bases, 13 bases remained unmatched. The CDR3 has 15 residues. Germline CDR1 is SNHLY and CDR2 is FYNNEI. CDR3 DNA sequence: TGTGCCAGCAGCCCCCGTGTATCAGGGGGAGATGGCTACACCTTC. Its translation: CASSPRVSGGDGYTF.

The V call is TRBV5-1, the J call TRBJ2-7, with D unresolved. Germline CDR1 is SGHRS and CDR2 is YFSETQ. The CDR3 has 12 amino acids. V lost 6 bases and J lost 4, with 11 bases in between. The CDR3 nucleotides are TGCGCCAGCATTTCTGATAGGTACGAGCAGTACTTC. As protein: CASISDRYEQYF.

The CDR3 is CASSTGTSGAYEQYF. The CDR3 DNA reads TGTGCCAGCAGCACAGGGACTAGCGGAGCCTACGAGCAGTACTTC. J is TRBJ2-7 and V is TRBV7-2; 11 nucleotides align to TRBD2. The trim removed 5 bases at V and 2 bases at J, leaving 5 bases unmatched. Germline lookup yields CDR1 SGHTA and CDR2 FQGNSA. The CDR3 length is 15 residues.